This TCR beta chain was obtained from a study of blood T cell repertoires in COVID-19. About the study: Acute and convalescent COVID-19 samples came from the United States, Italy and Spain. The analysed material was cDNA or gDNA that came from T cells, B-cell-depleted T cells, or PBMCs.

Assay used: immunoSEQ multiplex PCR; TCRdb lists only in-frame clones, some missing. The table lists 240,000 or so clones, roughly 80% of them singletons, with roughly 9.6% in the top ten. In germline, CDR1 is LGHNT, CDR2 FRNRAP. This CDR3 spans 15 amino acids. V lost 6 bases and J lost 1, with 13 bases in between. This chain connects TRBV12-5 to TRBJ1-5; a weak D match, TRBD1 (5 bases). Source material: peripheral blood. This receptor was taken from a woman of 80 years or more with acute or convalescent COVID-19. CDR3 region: CASGIGTYSNQPQHF. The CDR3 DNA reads TGTGCTAGTGGGATCGGGACTTACAGCAATCAGCCCCAGCATTTT.